Following are 11 T cell receptor beta chains from one sample sequenced in a study of T cell responses to AZD1222 COVID-19 vaccine. The assay was immunoSEQ multiplex PCR, and TCRdb's table has in-frame clones only and misses some. The sample comprises 150,000 to 200,000 clones, about 94% of which are singletons, and roughly 9.8% rests with the top ten. This sample comprised peripheral blood, obtained on day 0 of AZD1222 vaccination. These receptors were collected from an adult in good health.

This clone was observed a few times. This chain links TRBV7-9 with TRBJ2-7; TRBD1 is a possible D gene (6 bases). The CDR3 loop spans 13 amino acids. Per the germline V gene, CDR1 is SEHNR and CDR2 is FQNEAQ (reference sequence). Between the trimmed V and J ends, which lost 6 bases and 5 bases, there was a span of 14 bases. The CDR3 region has the DNA TGTGCCAGCAGACCCAACAGGGCTAACGAGCAGTACTTC. Amino acids: CASRPNRANEQYF. The whole variable domain, remainder taken from reference TRBV7-9 and TRBJ2-7, is DTGVSQNPRHKITKRGQNVTFRCDPISEHNRLYWYRQTLGQGPEFLTYFQNEAQLEKSRLLSDRFSAERPKGSFSTLEIQRTEQGDSAMYLCASRPNRANEQYFGPGTRLTVT.

The chain is built from TRBV2 and TRBJ1-2; TRBD1 might be the D (5 bases). The CDR3 sequence is 12 residues long. Trimming removed 7 bases at V and 7 bases at J, with 13 bases between. Per the germline V gene, CDR1 is SNHLY and CDR2 is FYNNEI. CDR3: CASIGVSAGYTF. The CDR3 DNA sequence: TGTGCCAGCATAGGGGTATCCGCTGGCTACACCTTC.

The table lists this clone with a few counts. The CDR3 bases are TGTGCCAGCAGCCGCGGGACCCCTCGGCAAGGGACCTACGAGCAGTACTTC. It translates to CASSRGTPRQGTYEQYF. The chain has TRBV3-1 (or the pseudogene TRBV3-2) and TRBJ2-7; TRBD2 might be the D (6 bases). Trimming left V 4 bases short and J 2 bases short, with 21 bases between. The CDR3 loop spans 17 amino acids. CDR1 is LGHDT, CDR2 YNNKEL, per germline (reference sequence).

The chain recombines TRBV2 with TRBJ2-4, with TRBD1 matching over 8 bases. The length of the CDR3 is 15 residues. Germline V gene sequence: CDR1 SNHLY, CDR2 FYNNEI. V trimming: 3 bases; J trimming: 6 bases; junction bases outside the gene matches: 7. CDR3 DNA: TGTGCCAGCAGTGAGGGGCAGGGGGCCGGAAACATTCAGTACTTC. This sequence encodes CASSEGQGAGNIQYF.

This clone was observed once. V usage is TRBV7-3 and J usage is TRBJ1-4; 9 positions match TRBD1. This CDR3 has 15 residues. Germline V lookup: CDR1 SGHTA, CDR2 FQGTGA. Trimming cost V 5 bases and J 6 bases; bases outside gene matches: 7. CDR3 region: CASSPGQGPHEKLFF. In DNA, the CDR3 is TGTGCCAGCAGCCCAGGACAGGGGCCTCATGAAAAACTGTTTTTT.

The rearrangement links TRBV6-6 to TRBJ1-1; the D gene is possibly TRBD1 (5 bases). CDR3 size: 14 residues. Trimming removed 4 bases at V and 4 bases at J, with 13 bases between. Germline CDR1 MNHNY, CDR2 SVGAGI (reference sequence). The CDR3 loop is CASSSAGWGTEAFF. The CDR3 bases are TGTGCCAGCAGTTCCGCAGGGTGGGGCACTGAAGCTTTCTTT.

V usage is TRBV12-5 and J usage is TRBJ1-2; D perhaps matches TRBD1 (6 bases). V lost 3 bases and J lost 2, with 10 bases in between. CDR3 length equals 14 residues. Germline lookup yields CDR1 LGHNT and CDR2 FRNRAP. The CDR3, as DNA: TGTGCTAGTGGTTTCGGACAGCGAAACTATGGCTACACCTTC. It codes for CASGFGQRNYGYTF.

The V call is TRBV11-2, the J call TRBJ1-5; tentatively, D is TRBD1 (5 bases). The germline V and J ends were trimmed by 5 bases and 6 bases, with 17 bases remaining between them. Germline CDR1 and CDR2: SGHAT and FQNNGV. CDR3 size: 15 residues. CDR3 in DNA: TGTGCCAGCAGCGCCTCCTCCGGGGGTGGTCAGCCCCAGCATTTT. It yields the protein CASSASSGGGQPQHF.

The chain recombines TRBV4-2 with TRBJ2-3; D unclear. The CDR3 contains 16 residues. Per germline, CDR1 LGHNA and CDR2 YNFKEQ. V was pared by 0 bases and J by 1 base, with 11 bases between. This CDR3 reads CASSQEGPGRTDTQYF. The DNA for the CDR3 is TGTGCCAGCAGCCAAGAAGGACCGGGCCGCACAGATACGCAGTATTTT.

This rearrangement joins TRBV10-3 to TRBJ2-7, with D maybe TRBD1 (5 bases). The CDR3 runs 14 residues. CDR1 and CDR2 (germline): ENHRY, SYGVKD. Trimming cost V 6 bases and J 2 bases, with 14 bases left between them. CDR3 nucleotide sequence: TGTGCCATCAGCAGCCTACAGGAGACCTACGAGCAGTACTTC. Protein sequence: CAISSLQETYEQYF.

This clone appeared a few times. This rearrangement joins TRBV15 to TRBJ2-2; D gene unclear. Germline-derived CDR1 and CDR2 are LNHNV and YYDKDF (reference sequence). V was trimmed by 5 bases and J by 3 bases, leaving 4 bases between them. The CDR3 length is 12 residues. DNA for the CDR3: TGTGCCACCAGCCAAGACACCGGGGAGCTGTTTTTT. Translation gives CATSQDTGELFF.